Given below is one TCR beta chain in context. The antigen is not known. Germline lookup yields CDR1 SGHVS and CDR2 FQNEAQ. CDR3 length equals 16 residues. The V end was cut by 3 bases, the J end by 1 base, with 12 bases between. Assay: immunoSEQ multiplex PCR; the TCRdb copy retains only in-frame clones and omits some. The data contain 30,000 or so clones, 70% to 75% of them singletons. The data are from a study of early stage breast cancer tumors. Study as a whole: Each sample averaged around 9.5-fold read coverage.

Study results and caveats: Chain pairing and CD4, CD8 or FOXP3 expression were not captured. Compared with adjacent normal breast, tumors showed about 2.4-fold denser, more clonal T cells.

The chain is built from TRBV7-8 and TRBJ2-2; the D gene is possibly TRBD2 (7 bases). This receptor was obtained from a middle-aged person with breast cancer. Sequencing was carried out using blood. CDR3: CASSFGGGRNTGELFF. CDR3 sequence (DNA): TGTGCCAGCAGCTTCGGGGGCGGGAGGAACACCGGGGAGCTGTTTTTT.